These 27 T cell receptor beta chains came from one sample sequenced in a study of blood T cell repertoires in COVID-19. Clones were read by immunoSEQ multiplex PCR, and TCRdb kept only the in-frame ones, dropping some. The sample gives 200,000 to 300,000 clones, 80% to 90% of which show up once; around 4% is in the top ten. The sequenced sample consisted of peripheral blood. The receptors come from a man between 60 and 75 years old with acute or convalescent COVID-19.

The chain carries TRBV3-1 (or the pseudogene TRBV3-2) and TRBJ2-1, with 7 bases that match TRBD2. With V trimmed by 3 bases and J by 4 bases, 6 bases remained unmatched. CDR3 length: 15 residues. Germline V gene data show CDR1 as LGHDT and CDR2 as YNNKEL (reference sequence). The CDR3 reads CASSQRGGFYNEQFF. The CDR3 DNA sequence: TGTGCCAGCAGCCAGCGCGGGGGTTTTTACAATGAGCAGTTCTTC.

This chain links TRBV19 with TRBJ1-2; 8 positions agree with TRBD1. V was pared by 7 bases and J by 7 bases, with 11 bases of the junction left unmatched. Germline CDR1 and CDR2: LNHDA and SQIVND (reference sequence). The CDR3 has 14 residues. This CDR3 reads CASKEDRTGFGYTF. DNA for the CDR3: TGTGCCAGTAAGGAGGACCGGACAGGGTTTGGCTACACCTTC.

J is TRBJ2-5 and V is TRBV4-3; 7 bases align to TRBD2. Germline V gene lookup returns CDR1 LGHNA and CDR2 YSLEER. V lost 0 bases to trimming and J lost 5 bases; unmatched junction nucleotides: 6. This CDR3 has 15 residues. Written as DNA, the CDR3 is TGCGCCAGCAGCCAAGATCTGGTGGGAGGGGAGACCCAGTACTTC. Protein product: CASSQDLVGGETQYF.

CDR3 bases: TGTGCCAGCAGCCCCCACGGGGGACTAGCTGGGGAGACCCAGTACTTC. Its translation is CASSPHGGLAGETQYF. The chain combines TRBV14 with TRBJ2-5; 9 nucleotides agree with TRBD2. Per the germline V gene, CDR1 is SGHDN and CDR2 is FVKESK. The CDR3 covers 16 residues. Losses at the gene ends were 4 bases for V and 5 bases for J; bases not matched to a gene: 11.

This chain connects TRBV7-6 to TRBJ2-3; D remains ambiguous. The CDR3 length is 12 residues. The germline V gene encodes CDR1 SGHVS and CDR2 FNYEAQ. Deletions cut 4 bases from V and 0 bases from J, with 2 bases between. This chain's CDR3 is CASSSSTDTQYF. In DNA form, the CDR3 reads TGTGCCAGCAGCTCTAGCACAGATACGCAGTATTTT.

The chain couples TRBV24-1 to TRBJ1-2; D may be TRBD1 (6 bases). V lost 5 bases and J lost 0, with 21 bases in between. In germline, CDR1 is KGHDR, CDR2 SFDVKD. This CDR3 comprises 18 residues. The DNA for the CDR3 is TGTGCCACCAGTGTCCACCGGGACAAGCGCCTCACTAACTATGGCTACACCTTC. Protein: CATSVHRDKRLTNYGYTF.

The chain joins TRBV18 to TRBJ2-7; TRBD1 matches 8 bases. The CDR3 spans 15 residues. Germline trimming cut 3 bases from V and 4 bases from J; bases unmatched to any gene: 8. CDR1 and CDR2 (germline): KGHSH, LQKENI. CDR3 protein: CASSPKTGDEYEQYF. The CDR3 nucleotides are TGTGCCAGCTCACCCAAGACAGGGGATGAATACGAGCAGTACTTC.

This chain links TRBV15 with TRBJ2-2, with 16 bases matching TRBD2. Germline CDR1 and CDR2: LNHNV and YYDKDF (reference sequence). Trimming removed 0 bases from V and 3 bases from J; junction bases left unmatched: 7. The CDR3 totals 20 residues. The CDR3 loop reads CATSRDLGTSGRAYTGELFF. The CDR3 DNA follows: TGTGCCACCAGCAGAGATTTGGGGACTAGCGGGAGGGCCTACACCGGGGAGCTGTTTTTT.

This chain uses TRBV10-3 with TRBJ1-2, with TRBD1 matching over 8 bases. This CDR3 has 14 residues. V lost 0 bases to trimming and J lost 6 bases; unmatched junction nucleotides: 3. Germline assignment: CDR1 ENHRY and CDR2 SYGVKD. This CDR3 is CAISESDRADGYTF. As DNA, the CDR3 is TGTGCCATCAGTGAGTCGGACAGGGCGGATGGCTACACCTTC.

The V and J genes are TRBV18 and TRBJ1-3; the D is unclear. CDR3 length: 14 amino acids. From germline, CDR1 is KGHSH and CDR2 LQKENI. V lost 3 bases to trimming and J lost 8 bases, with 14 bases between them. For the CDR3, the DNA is TGTGCCAGCTCACCCAACCTTTTCCGGGACACCATATATTTT. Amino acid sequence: CASSPNLFRDTIYF.

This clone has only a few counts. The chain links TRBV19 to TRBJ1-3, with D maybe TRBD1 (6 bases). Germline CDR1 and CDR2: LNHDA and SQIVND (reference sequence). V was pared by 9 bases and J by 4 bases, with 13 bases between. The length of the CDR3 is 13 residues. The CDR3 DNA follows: TGTGCCAGCGAACAGGGAGTAGGAAACACCATATATTTT. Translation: CASEQGVGNTIYF.

The CDR3 nucleotides are TGTGCCAGCCGAGGCGGCCCCGACAGGGGTGGCTACACCTTC. Encoded protein: CASRGGPDRGGYTF. The chain carries TRBV6-5 and TRBJ1-2; 8 nucleotides line up with TRBD1. The trim removed 8 bases at V and 7 bases at J, leaving 12 bases unmatched. The CDR3 consists of 14 residues. CDR1 and CDR2 (germline): MNHEY, SVGAGI.

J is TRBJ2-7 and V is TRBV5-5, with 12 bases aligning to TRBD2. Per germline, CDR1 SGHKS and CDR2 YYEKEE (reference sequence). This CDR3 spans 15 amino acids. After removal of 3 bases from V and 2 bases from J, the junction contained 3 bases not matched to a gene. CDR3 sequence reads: CASSSLAGGTYEQYF. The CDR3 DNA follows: TGTGCCAGCAGCTCACTAGCGGGGGGCACCTACGAGCAGTACTTC.

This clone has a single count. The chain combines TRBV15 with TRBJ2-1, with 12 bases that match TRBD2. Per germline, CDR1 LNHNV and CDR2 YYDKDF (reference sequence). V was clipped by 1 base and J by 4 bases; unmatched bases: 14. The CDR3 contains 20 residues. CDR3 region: CATSRGGGLAGARSYNEQFF. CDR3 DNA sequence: TGTGCCACCAGCAGAGGAGGGGGACTAGCGGGCGCCCGGTCGTACAATGAGCAGTTCTTC.

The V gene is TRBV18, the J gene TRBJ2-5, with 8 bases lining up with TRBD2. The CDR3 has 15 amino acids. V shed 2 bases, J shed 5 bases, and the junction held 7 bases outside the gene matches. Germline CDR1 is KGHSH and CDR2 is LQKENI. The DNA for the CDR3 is TGTGCCAGCTCACCAGGACTAGCACGCGGGGAGACCCAGTACTTC. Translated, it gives CASSPGLARGETQYF.

CDR3 protein: CASSSTSGRTGELFF. DNA of the CDR3: TGCGCCAGCAGCTCCACTAGCGGGAGGACCGGGGAGCTGTTTTTT. The chain employs TRBV5-1 and TRBJ2-2; 12 nucleotides line up with TRBD2. The CDR3 loop spans 15 amino acids. The V segment lost 3 bases and the J segment 5 bases; nucleotides outside the gene matches: 2. Germline V gene lookup returns CDR1 SGHRS and CDR2 YFSETQ.

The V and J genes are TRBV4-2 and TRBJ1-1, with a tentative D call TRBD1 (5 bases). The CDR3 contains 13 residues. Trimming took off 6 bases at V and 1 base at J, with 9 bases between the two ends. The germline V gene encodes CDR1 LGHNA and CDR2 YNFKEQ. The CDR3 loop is CASRGQGNTEAFF. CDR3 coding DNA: TGTGCCAGCAGGGGCCAGGGGAACACTGAAGCTTTCTTT.

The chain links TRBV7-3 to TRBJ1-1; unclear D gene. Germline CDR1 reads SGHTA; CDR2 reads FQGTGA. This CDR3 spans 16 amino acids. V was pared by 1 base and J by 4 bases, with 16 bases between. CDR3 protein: CASSLRAGGGVTEAFF. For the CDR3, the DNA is TGTGCCAGCAGCTTAAGGGCAGGTGGCGGGGTCACTGAAGCTTTCTTT.

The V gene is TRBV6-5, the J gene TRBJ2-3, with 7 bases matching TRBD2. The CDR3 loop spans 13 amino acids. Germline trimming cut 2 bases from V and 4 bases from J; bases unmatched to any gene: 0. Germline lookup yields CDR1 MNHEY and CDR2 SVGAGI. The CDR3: CASSYGGADTQYF. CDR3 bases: TGTGCCAGCAGTTACGGGGGGGCAGATACGCAGTATTTT.

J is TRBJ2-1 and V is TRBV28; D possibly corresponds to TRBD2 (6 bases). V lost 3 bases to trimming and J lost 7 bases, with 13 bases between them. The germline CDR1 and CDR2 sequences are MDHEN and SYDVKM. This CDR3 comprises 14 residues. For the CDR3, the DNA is TGTGCCAGCAGTTTGGGCGGGGAGTTAAATGAGCAGTTCTTC. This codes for CASSLGGELNEQFF.

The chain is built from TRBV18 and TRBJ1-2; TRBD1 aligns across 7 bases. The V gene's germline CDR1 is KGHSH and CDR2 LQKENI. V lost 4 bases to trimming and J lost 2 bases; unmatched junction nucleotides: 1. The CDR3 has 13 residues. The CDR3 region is CASSLDRNYGYTF. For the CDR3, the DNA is TGTGCCAGCTCACTGGACAGGAACTATGGCTACACCTTC.

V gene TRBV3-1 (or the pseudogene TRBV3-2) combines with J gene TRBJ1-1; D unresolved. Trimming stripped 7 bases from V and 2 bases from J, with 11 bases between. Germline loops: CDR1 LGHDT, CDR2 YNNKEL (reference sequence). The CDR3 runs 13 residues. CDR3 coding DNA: TGTGCCAGCACACCAACTGTTAACACTGAAGCTTTCTTT. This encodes CASTPTVNTEAFF.

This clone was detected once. The CDR3 region is CAINTGTSGRNEQYF. CDR3 nucleotides: TGTGCCATCAATACCGGGACTAGCGGGAGAAACGAGCAGTACTTC. This chain joins TRBV10-3 and TRBJ2-7; TRBD2 agrees at 14 bases. The germline gives CDR1 ENHRY, CDR2 SYGVKD. The V gene end was trimmed by 7 bases and the J gene end by 5 bases; junction bases not matched to a gene: 7. This CDR3 is 15 amino acids long.

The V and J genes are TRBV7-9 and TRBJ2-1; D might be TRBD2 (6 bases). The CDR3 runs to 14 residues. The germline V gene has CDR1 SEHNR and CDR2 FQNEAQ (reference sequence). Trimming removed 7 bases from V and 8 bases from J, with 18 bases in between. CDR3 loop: CASTVRRGGDEQFF. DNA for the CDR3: TGTGCCAGCACCGTACGGAGGGGCGGCGATGAGCAGTTCTTC.

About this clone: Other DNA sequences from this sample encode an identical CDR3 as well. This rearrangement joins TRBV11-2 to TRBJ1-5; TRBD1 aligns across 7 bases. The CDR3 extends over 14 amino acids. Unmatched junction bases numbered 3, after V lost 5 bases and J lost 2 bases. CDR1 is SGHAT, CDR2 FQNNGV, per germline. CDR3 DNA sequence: TGTGCCAGCAGCCCCGACAGGGGCAATCAGCCCCAGCATTTT. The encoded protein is CASSPDRGNQPQHF.

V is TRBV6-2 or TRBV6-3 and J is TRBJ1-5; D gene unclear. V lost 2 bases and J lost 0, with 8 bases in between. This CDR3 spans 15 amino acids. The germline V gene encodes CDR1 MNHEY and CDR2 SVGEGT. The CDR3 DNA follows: TGTGCCAGCAGTTACACAGAATATAGCAATCAGCCCCAGCATTTT. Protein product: CASSYTEYSNQPQHF.

The DNA of the CDR3 is TGTGCCAGCTCACCACCGCATACACCTTCCTACAATGAGCAGTTCTTC. Translating it yields CASSPPHTPSYNEQFF. This chain links TRBV18 with TRBJ2-1; no firm D call. Trimming removed 0 bases at V and 1 base at J, with 10 bases between. CDR3 size: 16 residues. The germline gives CDR1 KGHSH, CDR2 LQKENI. The whole variable domain, filled in from reference TRBV18 and TRBJ2-1, reads NAGVMQNPRHLVRRRGQEARLRCSPMKGHSHVYWYRQLPEEGLKFMVYLQKENIIDESGMPKERFSAEFPKEGPSILRIQQVVRGDSAAYFCASSPPHTPSYNEQFFGPGTRLTVL.